This entry features one TCR beta chain sequence. The CDR3 loop spans 12 amino acids. Deletions cut 6 bases from V and 11 bases from J, with 15 bases between. Germline CDR1 is SEHNR and CDR2 is FQNEAQ (reference sequence). Sequenced by immunoSEQ multiplex PCR; TCRdb stores in-frame clones only, minus some. This sample has roughly 700,000 clones, with 70% to 90% found just once. The entry originates in a study of Ad26.COV2.S vaccination and SARS-CoV-2 variants. As for the study in general: Of the COV1001 trial arms, the Ad26.COV2.S arm included the donor.

Treatment meaning: some 20 received Ad26.COV2.S at low or high dose, single or two shots; about 5 received placebo; per-sample allocation not given. Day 63 after the first vaccine or placebo injection was the time point for sampling. The sequences come from peripheral blood, collected in a trial of Ad26.COV2.S vaccine versus placebo. This receptor was obtained from a person between 18 and 59 years old who received the Ad26.COV2.S COVID-19 vaccine or a placebo. The chain recombines TRBV7-9 with TRBJ2-3; D may correspond to TRBD1 or TRBD2 (5 bases each). CDR3 sequence: CASRGDGGRQYF. The CDR3 DNA is TGTGCCAGCAGGGGGGACGGAGGTAGGCAGTATTTT.